These T cell receptor beta chains were read from a single sample in a study of post-analysis software for immune sequencing data. TCRdb re-called the PCR reads with MiXCR, one entry per CDR3 protein. The repertoire holds hundreds of thousands of distinct CDR3 sequences, with about 40% as singletons. The specimen was blood. The receptors were gathered from a girl aged 2-10 years with multiple sclerosis. CDR3s include the opening cysteine and the closing phenylalanine or tryptophan. The D gene is left open where the match is weak. The size of a clone is reported for some rows only, either as once, few or many, or as a class for expanded clones.

j_call clone_size d_call v_call cdr3_nt cdr3_aa
TRBJ1-2 NA TRBD1 TRBV12-3/TRBV12-4 TGTGCCAGCAGTTTATTAGGGACAGGGGTCTCCAACTATGGCTACACCTTC CASSLLGTGVSNYGYTF
TRBJ2-5 NA NA TRBV6-6 TGTGCCAGCGTTGAGCGTCGGGAACAAGAGACCCAGTACTTC CASVERREQETQYF
TRBJ2-7 few TRBD1 TRBV5-6 TGTGCCAGCAGCTGGGACAGGGAAGACTACGAGCAGTACTTC CASSWDREDYEQYF
TRBJ2-1 NA NA TRBV10-3 TGTGCCATCGGGGCAGGGCAGCATGAGCAGTTCTTC CAIGAGQHEQFF
TRBJ1-2 NA NA TRBV2 TGTGCCAGCAGTGAGGGGAAGATATATGGCTACACCTTC CASSEGKIYGYTF
TRBJ2-7 NA NA TRBV10-3 TGTGCCATCAGTGAACGGGTCTCCTACGAGCAGTACTTC CAISERVSYEQYF
TRBJ1-2 few NA TRBV20-1 TGCAGTGCTAGGGGGAACGGGGCAGGGAGTGGGTATGGCTACACCTTC CSARGNGAGSGYGYTF
TRBJ1-5 NA NA TRBV10-3 TGTGCCATCAGTGGGACGGGAGATCAGCCCCAGCATTTT CAISGTGDQPQHF
TRBJ2-7 NA NA TRBV28 TGTGCCAGCAGTTTTACAGGGATTTACGTCGAGCAGTACTTC CASSFTGIYVEQYF
TRBJ1-2 few NA TRBV5-4 TGTGCCAGCAGCTGGAGCCGAGGTACAGGTTTCTATGGCTACACCTTC CASSWSRGTGFYGYTF
TRBJ1-5 NA NA TRBV12-3/TRBV12-4 TGTGCCAGCAGTGATTATTATAGCAATCAGCCCCAGCATTTT CASSDYYSNQPQHF
TRBJ2-7 NA TRBD1 TRBV5-1 TGCGCCAGCAGCCCCCGGGACAGCCGATTCTACGAGCAGTACTTC CASSPRDSRFYEQYF
TRBJ2-7 NA NA TRBV6-2/TRBV6-3 TGTGCCAGCAGTTACTCGTACACCCAATACGAGCAGTACTTC CASSYSYTQYEQYF
TRBJ1-2 NA NA TRBV20-1 TGCAGTGCTAGAGTCGTCGTCAAGCCGGGAAACTATGGCTACACCTTC CSARVVVKPGNYGYTF
TRBJ1-5 NA NA TRBV20-1 TGCAGTGCTAACCCCTGGGAGGTAGATCAGCCCCAGCATTTT CSANPWEVDQPQHF
TRBJ1-4 few NA TRBV6-5 TGTGCCAGCAGGGACCGTGGGGGTGAAAAACTGTTTTTT CASRDRGGEKLFF
TRBJ2-1 NA TRBD1 TRBV15 TGTGCCACCAGCAGACAATTTTGGGACAGTCCGACCAGGTATGAGCAGTTCTTC CATSRQFWDSPTRYEQFF
TRBJ1-4 NA NA TRBV30 TGTGCCTGGAGGGAAGGGGGTTGGGAAAAACTGTTTTTT CAWREGGWEKLFF
TRBJ2-7 NA TRBD1 TRBV2 TGTGCCAGCAGTACCGGGACAGGACCCTACGAGCAGTACTTC CASSTGTGPYEQYF
TRBJ2-7 many NA TRBV29-1 TGCAGCGTAAGACAGCGCTCCTACGAGCAGTACTTC CSVRQRSYEQYF
TRBJ2-5 NA NA TRBV11-2 TGTGCCAGCAGCTTGGTCCTCGGGGAGCAGTACTTC CASSLVLGEQYF
TRBJ2-4 NA NA TRBV9 TGTGCCAGCAGCGTAGTTGGAGAAAGGGGGATTCAGTACTTC CASSVVGERGIQYF
TRBJ2-7 few NA TRBV20-1 TGCAGTGCTAGAGCCCTAGGCGGGGGCGCCTACGAGCAGTACTTC CSARALGGGAYEQYF
TRBJ2-1 few TRBD2 TRBV6-5 TGTGCCAGCAGTTACTCGAAACTAGCGGGGGGGGCACGTGGTTCCTACAATGAGCAGTTCTTC CASSYSKLAGGARGSYNEQFF
TRBJ2-3 few TRBD1 TRBV7-2 TGTGCCAGCAGCAAACCTAATCGTGGTCGACAGGGATTCGATACGCAGTATTTT CASSKPNRGRQGFDTQYF
TRBJ1-2 NA TRBD1 TRBV28 TGTGCCAGCAGTCCCTACGGACAGGGTAACTATGGCTACACCTTC CASSPYGQGNYGYTF
TRBJ2-1 few NA TRBV18 TGTGCCAGCTCAAACGGACCATACCCTAGCTCCTACAATGAGCAGTTCTTC CASSNGPYPSSYNEQFF
TRBJ1-1 NA NA TRBV29-1 TGCAGCGTTGACAGCCCAATGAACACTGAAGCTTTCTTT CSVDSPMNTEAFF